This T cell receptor (beta chain) was profiled in a study of T cells expressing NK-cell markers. The CDR3 has 12 amino acids. Germline V CDR1 and CDR2: SGHRS, YFSETQ. TCRdb re-called the 5' RACE reads and shows each CDR3 protein once, DNA omitted. This table lists about 390,000 distinct CDR3 sequences. This sequence joins TRBV5-1 and TRBJ2-1; TCRdb's D call, TRBD2, is unchecked because there is no DNA. This TCR was recovered from a woman aged 45-59 years in good health. What was sequenced was blood T cells: a sorted CD56 or NKG2C T cell subset, CD4+ or CD8+ T cells, or bulk PBMC T cells (not recorded which). CDR3 region: CASRAEGNEQFF. The whole variable domain, filled in from reference TRBV5-1 and TRBJ2-1, reads KAGVTQTPRYLIKTRGQQVTLSCSPISGHRSVSWYQQTPGQGLQFLFEYFSETQRNKGNFPGRFSGRQFSNSRSEMNVSTLELGDSALYLCASRAEGNEQFFGPGTRLTVL.